The clone carrying this T cell receptor (beta chain) has only a few counts. What it binds is not known. The sample belongs to a study of cytomegalovirus exposure and HLA in healthy donors. Study results and limitations: Reportedly, cytomegalovirus status was diagnosed with high sensitivity and specificity.

Amplification used 60 Vbeta primers and 13 Jbeta primers. Measured with immunoSEQ multiplex PCR; TCRdb has only the in-frame clones, and not every one. The data show more than 100,000 clones, about 9.1% seen once. The V end was cut by 5 bases, the J end by 2 bases, with 11 bases between. The length of the CDR3 is 14 residues. CDR1 MGHDK and CDR2 SYGVNS come from the germline V gene. The chain has TRBV25-1 and TRBJ2-3, with D unresolved. The receptor comes from a woman aged 40 to 50 in good health and CMV-seropositive. The specimen sequenced was PBMCs. In nucleotides, the CDR3 is TGTGCCAGCAGTCCCACTGTCTCCACAGATACGCAGTATTTT. It codes for CASSPTVSTDTQYF.